These T cell receptor beta chains were read from a single sample in a study of T cell changes during pregnancy in multiple sclerosis. Only in-frame clones appear in the TCRdb table, and some are missing; sequencing was by immunoSEQ multiplex PCR. The profile shows roughly 100,000 clones, about nine tenths of them singletons. The sample consisted of peripheral blood, taken in the second trimester of pregnancy. Every receptor here comes from a female donor in good health, enrolled as a control in a pregnancy study. Both conserved end residues are part of each CDR3. The D gene is left open where the match is weak. A row's size may be missing; if present it is once, few, many or a size class.

-,once,TRBJ1-6,TRBV7-2,TGTGCCACCAGCAACAGGAATTCACCCCTCCACTTT,CATSNRNSPLHF
-,few,TRBJ1-6,TRBV4-1,TGCGCCAGCAGCCAAGACAGGGGTAACTCACCCCTCCACTTT,CASSQDRGNSPLHF
TRBD1,once,TRBJ2-1,TRBV5-1,TGCGCCAGCAGCTTTGGGGACAGCCAAAGCTACAATGAGCAGTTCTTC,CASSFGDSQSYNEQFF
-,-,TRBJ2-7,TRBV10-3,TGTGCCATCAGTCAGGTCTCCTACGAGCAGTACTTC,CAISQVSYEQYF
TRBD1,-,TRBJ2-3,TRBV5-1,TGCGCCAGCAGCGCCCGGACAGGGGGCAGCCCAGATACGCAGTATTTT,CASSARTGGSPDTQYF
TRBD1,-,TRBJ1-1,TRBV7-2,TGTGCCAGCAGCTGGCCGGGGGGGACAGCATTGAACACTGAAGCTTTCTTT,CASSWPGGTALNTEAFF
TRBD1,-,TRBJ2-4,TRBV19,TGTGCCAGTAGTAATCAGGGGGAGAGTGGCAAAAACATTCAGTACTTC,CASSNQGESGKNIQYF
-,-,TRBJ2-7,TRBV27,TGTGCCAGCAAGCTGGGGGCTTTCACCTACGAGCAGTACTTC,CASKLGAFTYEQYF
TRBD1,-,TRBJ2-7,TRBV10-1,TGCGCCAGCAGTGATGGACAGGGATCCGCCTACGAGCAGTACTTC,CASSDGQGSAYEQYF
TRBD1,-,TRBJ1-2,TRBV18,TGTGCCAGCTCACCACCGGATTGGGGACAGGGTAACGATGGCTACACCTTC,CASSPPDWGQGNDGYTF
TRBD1,-,TRBJ1-1,TRBV19,TGTGCCAGTATGCGGACAGGCGGGACCCTCATGAACACTGAAGCTTTCTTT,CASMRTGGTLMNTEAFF
-,-,TRBJ2-7,TRBV30,TGTGCTACGACCGGGACACCAGGCTCCTACGAGCAGTACTTC,CATTGTPGSYEQYF
TRBD1,-,TRBJ1-1,TRBV6-5,TGTGCCAGCAGCCCCGAGGGACAGGGAGCTTTCTTT,CASSPEGQGAFF
TRBD2,-,TRBJ2-3,TRBV19,TGTGCCAGTAGTATCCCCTCGACTAGCGGGAGCACAGATACGCAGTATTTT,CASSIPSTSGSTDTQYF
TRBD1,-,TRBJ1-3,TRBV5-6,TGTGCCAGCAGCTCACAGGGGGATGGAAACACCATATATTTT,CASSSQGDGNTIYF
-,-,TRBJ1-5,TRBV7-8,TGTGCCAGCAGCCCCAACACAGATAGCAATCAGCCCCAGCATTTT,CASSPNTDSNQPQHF
TRBD2,-,TRBJ2-3,TRBV25-1,TGTGCCAGCCATAGCGGGGGGATGGTAGATACGCAGTATTTT,CASHSGGMVDTQYF
TRBD1,-,TRBJ2-7,TRBV6-5,TGTGCCAGCAGAGCCGGGACAGGGGGCTACGAGCAGTACTTC,CASRAGTGGYEQYF
-,-,TRBJ1-1,TRBV5-1,TGCGCCAGCAGCTTGGACCCACAGAACACTGAAGCTTTCTTT,CASSLDPQNTEAFF
-,-,TRBJ2-5,TRBV5-1,TGCGCCAGCAGAGGGACACCTGGGCAAGAGACCCAGTACTTC,CASRGTPGQETQYF
-,-,TRBJ1-1,TRBV7-7,TGTGCCAGCAGCTCCGACAGGAACACTGAAGCTTTCTTT,CASSSDRNTEAFF
TRBD2,-,TRBJ2-5,TRBV2,TGTGCCAGCAGCGGGGGACTAGCGGGGTTAAAAGAGACCCAGTACTTC,CASSGGLAGLKETQYF
-,-,TRBJ2-1,TRBV7-9,TGTGCCAGCAGCTTACTAGAATTCTACAATGAGCAGTTCTTC,CASSLLEFYNEQFF
TRBD1,-,TRBJ2-1,TRBV5-1,TGCGCCAGCAGCAAGGACAGGGACAATGAGCAGTTCTTC,CASSKDRDNEQFF
-,-,TRBJ2-6,TRBV28,TGTGCCAGCAGTTTCCCGGGTAACGAGGCCAACGTCCTGACTTTC,CASSFPGNEANVLTF
TRBD2,-,TRBJ2-5,TRBV19,TGTGCCAGTAGTATCCGGAGCGGGGGGGCCTTAGAGACCCAGTACTTC,CASSIRSGGALETQYF
TRBD1,-,TRBJ1-5,TRBV27,TGTGCCAGCAGTTACGCGACAGGGGCCTCAAATCAGCCCCAGCATTTT,CASSYATGASNQPQHF
-,-,TRBJ2-6,TRBV5-1,TGCGCCAGCAGCTTGACAGGGTTCTCTGGGGCCAACGTCCTGACTTTC,CASSLTGFSGANVLTF
TRBD1,-,TRBJ2-7,TRBV5-1,TGCGCCAGCAGCTTGGGTGGGACAGGGGTAGTCGAGCAGTACTTC,CASSLGGTGVVEQYF
TRBD2,-,TRBJ2-5,TRBV5-1,TGCGCCAGCAGCCCGTCGGGAGGGTCAGTCGGGGAGACCCAGTACTTC,CASSPSGGSVGETQYF
-,-,TRBJ1-4,TRBV14,TGTGCCAGCAGCCAAGTGCGTCATGAAAAACTGTTTTTT,CASSQVRHEKLFF
-,-,TRBJ2-7,TRBV25-1,TGTGCCAGCAGTGAATATAAAGAGCAGTACTTC,CASSEYKEQYF
-,-,TRBJ2-2,TRBV19,TGTGCCAGTACCGCGGGTTACACCGGGGAGCTGTTTTTT,CASTAGYTGELFF
-,-,TRBJ2-7,TRBV7-9,TGTGCCAGCAGCCGAACGACATCCTACGAGCAGTACTTC,CASSRTTSYEQYF
TRBD1,once,TRBJ2-2,TRBV6-4,TGTGCCAGCAGCCACGACAGGGACCACACCGGGGAGCTGTTTTTT,CASSHDRDHTGELFF
TRBD2,-,TRBJ2-1,TRBV7-2,TGTGCCAGCAGCTCCAGCGGGAGGGCCATTAAGTTCTTC,CASSSSGRAIKFF
-,-,TRBJ1-1,TRBV11-2,TGTGCCAGCAGCATAACAGGATCCCAGGACACTGAAGCTTTCTTT,CASSITGSQDTEAFF
-,once,TRBJ1-6,TRBV5-6,TGTGCCAGCAGACGGAGCTCCTATAATTCACCCCTCCACTTT,CASRRSSYNSPLHF
TRBD1,once,TRBJ1-1,TRBV6-1,TGTGCCAGCAGTGAATTCGGACAGGGGAGCACTGAAGCTTTCTTT,CASSEFGQGSTEAFF
TRBD2,-,TRBJ2-7,TRBV5-4,TGTGCCAGCAGCCCGACTAGCGGGGTTCTCTACGAGCAGTACTTC,CASSPTSGVLYEQYF
-,-,TRBJ2-7,TRBV19,TGTGCCAGTAGTATTGCTACCGCTACGAGCTCCTACGAGCAGTACTTC,CASSIATATSSYEQYF